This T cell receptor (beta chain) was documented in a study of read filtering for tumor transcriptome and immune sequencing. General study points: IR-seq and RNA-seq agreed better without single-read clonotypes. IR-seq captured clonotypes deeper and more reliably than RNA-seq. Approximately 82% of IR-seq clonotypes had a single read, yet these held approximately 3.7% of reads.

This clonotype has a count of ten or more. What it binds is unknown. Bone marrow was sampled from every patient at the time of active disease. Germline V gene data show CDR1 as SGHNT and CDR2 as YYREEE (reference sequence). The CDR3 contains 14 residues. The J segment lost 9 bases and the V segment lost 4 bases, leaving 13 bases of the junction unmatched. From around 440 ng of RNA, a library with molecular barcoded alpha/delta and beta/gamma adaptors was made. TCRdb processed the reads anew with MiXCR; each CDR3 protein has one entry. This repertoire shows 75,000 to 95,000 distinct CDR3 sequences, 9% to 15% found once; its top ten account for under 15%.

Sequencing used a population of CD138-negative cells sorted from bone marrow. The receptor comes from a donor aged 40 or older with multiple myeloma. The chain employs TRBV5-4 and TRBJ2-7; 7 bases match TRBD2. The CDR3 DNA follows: TGTGCCAGCAGCGCGAGTTTGGAGGGAGGGGTGCAGTACTTC. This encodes CASSASLEGGVQYF.